Presented here are 23 T cell receptor beta chains from one specimen sequenced in a study of T cells in Graves' hyperthyroidism and ophthalmopathy (dated by TCRdb to the late 2010s). The library was built by means of multiplex PCR. Sequenced using an Illumina HiSeq 2000. The TCR beta CDR3 regions were amplified from the RNA transcripts. For the first round of RT-PCR on the TCR CDR3, the HTBI primer set was used together with the Qiagen OneStep RT-PCR kit. TCRdb trimmed public reads at Q25 via fastp, called clones via MiXCR and kept in-frame beta chains. One record per CDR3 amino acid sequence lists the most common genes and DNA. Counted in this sample were approximately 590,000 distinct CDR3 sequences; approximately 14% of them appeared once. 6.5% to 8% of the sample is taken by the ten largest. Sequencing was done on a sample of blood. The source is a woman in her thirties with Graves' hyperthyroidism.

This clonotype has at least ten counts. The chain is built from TRBV24-1 and TRBJ2-1; TRBD1 matches 9 bases. V lost 3 bases, J lost 5 bases, and 4 bases stayed unmatched. In germline, CDR1 is KGHDR, CDR2 SFDVKD. The CDR3 runs 15 residues. Here the CDR3 reads CATSDRGQGNNEQFF. For the CDR3, the DNA is TGTGCCACCAGTGATCGGGGACAGGGCAACAATGAGCAGTTCTTC.

This clonotype was counted ten times or more. The chain links TRBV9 to TRBJ2-1; 14 nucleotides line up with TRBD2. The CDR3 runs to 15 residues. Germline loops: CDR1 SGDLS, CDR2 YYNGEE. V was clipped by 2 bases and J by 9 bases; unmatched bases: 4. CDR3 residues: CASSVGLAGVGEQFF. As DNA, the CDR3 is TGTGCCAGCAGCGTGGGACTAGCGGGAGTCGGTGAGCAGTTCTTC.

The chain is built from TRBV28 and TRBJ2-3; 12 positions match TRBD2. Germline-derived CDR1 and CDR2 are MDHEN and SYDVKM. J was trimmed by 4 bases and V by 4 bases; bases with no gene match: 6. The CDR3 loop spans 16 amino acids. The CDR3 reads CASSSRTSGISDTQYF. The CDR3 DNA reads TGTGCCAGCAGTTCCCGGACTAGCGGGATCTCAGATACGCAGTATTTT.

This clonotype was seen many times. The chain has TRBV7-9 and TRBJ2-7, with 9 bases matching TRBD2. Germline CDR1 and CDR2: SEHNR and FQNEAQ (reference sequence). The CDR3 contains 17 residues. Trimming took 5 bases from V and 0 from J; bases not matched to a gene: 11. The CDR3 nucleotides are TGTGCCAGCAGCCTCAACCCTAGCGGGACCCACTCCTACGAGCAGTACTTC. This codes for CASSLNPSGTHSYEQYF.

This clonotype was counted at least ten times. This chain links TRBV12-3 or TRBV12-4 with TRBJ2-7; 9 positions agree with TRBD2. This CDR3 spans 15 amino acids. J lost 5 bases, V lost 6 bases, and 11 bases had no gene match. CDR3 sequence: CASSRFSGSMNEQYF. The DNA for the CDR3 is TGTGCCAGCAGCCGTTTTAGCGGGAGTATGAACGAGCAGTACTTC.

The rearrangement joins TRBV6-6 to TRBJ2-1; D is unresolved. The CDR3 contains 14 residues. V gave up 2 bases and J gave up 1 base, with 6 bases separating them. Germline V CDR1 and CDR2: MNHNY, SVGAGI (reference sequence). The DNA of the CDR3 is TGTGCCAGCAGTTACCAGGAGTCCTACAATGAGCAGTTCTTC. Residues: CASSYQESYNEQFF.

The table lists this clonotype with many counts. The chain joins TRBV24-1 to TRBJ2-1; 14 bases line up with TRBD2. Losses at the gene ends were 3 bases for V and 7 bases for J; bases not matched to a gene: 4. This CDR3 is built from 16 residues. Germline CDR1 KGHDR, CDR2 SFDVKD. As DNA, the CDR3 is TGTGCCACCAGTGATCCCGGGACTAGCGGGAGAAATGAGCAGTTCTTC. This sequence encodes CATSDPGTSGRNEQFF.

This clonotype was detected many times. The chain uses TRBV11-2 and TRBJ2-7, with 8 bases matching TRBD1. Trimming removed 2 bases from V and 0 bases from J; junction bases left unmatched: 6. Looked up from germline, CDR1 is SGHAT and CDR2 is FQNNGV. This CDR3 spans 16 amino acids. CDR3 in amino acids: CASSLYGTGASYEQYF. The CDR3 nucleotides read TGTGCCAGCAGCTTATATGGGACAGGTGCCTCCTACGAGCAGTACTTC.

This clonotype came up many times. The V and J genes are TRBV2 and TRBJ2-3, with 8 bases that match TRBD1. J lost 5 bases, V lost 6 bases, and 13 bases had no gene match. The CDR3 is 16 residues long. Germline CDR1 SNHLY, CDR2 FYNNEI. This chain's CDR3 is CASSTDTDRVGDTQYF. The CDR3 DNA sequence: TGTGCCAGCAGCACTGATACGGACAGGGTAGGAGATACGCAGTATTTT. Looking up the rest from reference TRBV2 and TRBJ2-3 gives the full variable domain: EPEVTQTPSHQVTQMGQEVILRCVPISNHLYFYWYRQILGQKVEFLVSFYNNEISEKSEIFDDQFSVERPDGSNFTLKIRSTKLEDSAMYFCASSTDTDRVGDTQYFGPGTRLTVL.

A few counts support this clonotype. A clone one base away is much larger, so this may be a read error. The chain uses TRBV12-3 or TRBV12-4 and TRBJ2-3; the D call may be TRBD1 or TRBD2 (5 bases each). This CDR3 has 12 amino acids. CDR3 in DNA: TGTGCCACCAAACCTAGCACAGGTACGCAGTATTTT. It specifies CATKPSTGTQYF.

This clonotype was found many times. This chain connects TRBV12-3 or TRBV12-4 to TRBJ2-3, with D perhaps TRBD2 (5 bases). V gave up 6 bases and J gave up 0 bases, with 16 bases separating them. The CDR3 is 16 amino acids. The CDR3 DNA sequence: TGTGCCAGCAGACCCGCCGGGAACAGTAGCACAGATACGCAGTATTTT. As protein: CASRPAGNSSTDTQYF.

The sample holds many counts of this clonotype. This rearrangement joins TRBV14 to TRBJ1-1, with a possible D match to TRBD1 (5 bases). The CDR3 is made up of 19 amino acids. V lost 0 bases to trimming and J lost 3 bases, with 23 bases between them. Germline assignment: CDR1 SGHDN and CDR2 FVKESK. The CDR3 sequence is CASSQEFEGTIMGDTEAFF. The CDR3, as DNA: TGTGCCAGCAGCCAAGAATTCGAGGGAACGATCATGGGGGACACTGAAGCTTTCTTT.

This clonotype has at least ten counts. One end of the junction fails to match germline, which may point to a read error. The chain uses TRBV5-1 and TRBJ1-3, with D possibly matching TRBD1 (5 bases). This CDR3 has 14 residues. Germline CDR1 is SGHRS and CDR2 is YFSETQ. The chain's CDR3 is CASSPGFSGNTIYF. As DNA, the CDR3 is TGTGCCAGCAGTCCAGGGTTCTCTGGAAACACCATATATTTT.

This chain connects TRBV14 to TRBJ2-7; a possible D gene is TRBD1 (6 bases). Germline V gene data show CDR1 as SGHDN and CDR2 as FVKESK. This CDR3 has 16 residues. V dropped 4 bases and J dropped 5 bases, with 21 bases sitting between them. The CDR3 reads CASSPYVTGKFNEQYF. CDR3 sequence (DNA): TGTGCCAGCAGCCCTTACGTAACAGGGAAGTTCAACGAGCAGTACTTC.

This clonotype was observed many times. The chain joins TRBV7-9 to TRBJ2-1; D may be TRBD2 (5 bases). Germline assignment: CDR1 SEHNR and CDR2 FQNEAQ (reference sequence). Trimming shortened V by 5 bases and J by 6 bases, and 17 bases separated the two germline ends. The CDR3 has 15 amino acids. In DNA, the CDR3 is TGTGCCAGCAGCGAGCCCGGGGTCGCAGCCAATGAGCAGTTCTTC. Its protein product is CASSEPGVAANEQFF.

This clonotype was seen repeatedly, ten times or more. The V call is TRBV7-3, the J call TRBJ2-1; TRBD2 aligns across 9 bases. Trimming cost V 4 bases and J 3 bases; bases outside gene matches: 4. This CDR3 is built from 15 residues. Germline V gene sequence: CDR1 SGHTA, CDR2 FQGTGA. For the CDR3, the DNA is TGTGCCAGCAGCTCCTCTAGCGGGAACTACAATGAGCAGTTCTTC. Amino acid sequence: CASSSSSGNYNEQFF.

There are many counts of this clonotype. CDR3 region: CASATWAGGTGEQYF. CDR3 nucleotides: TGTGCCAGCGCCACCTGGGCAGGGGGCACGGGGGAGCAGTACTTC. The J gene is TRBJ2-7, the V gene TRBV7-2; 8 bases line up with TRBD1. The CDR3 has 15 amino acids. In germline, CDR1 is SGHTA, CDR2 FQGNSA. Trimming took 8 bases from V and 7 from J; bases not matched to a gene: 16. Drawing the rest from reference TRBV7-2 and TRBJ2-7, the complete variable domain is GAGVSQSPSNKVTEKGKDVELRCDPISGHTALYWYRQSLGQGLEFLIYFQGNSAPDKSGLPSDRFSAERTGGSVSTLTIQRTQQEDSAVYLCASATWAGGTGEQYFGPGTRLTVT.

V is TRBV18 and J is TRBJ1-5; 9 bases agree with TRBD1. CDR1 KGHSH and CDR2 LQKENI come from the germline V gene. The CDR3 length is 16 residues. V shed 3 bases and J 6 bases; nucleotides not matched to a gene: 9. CDR3 amino acids: CASSPSTGGSGQPQHF. The CDR3 DNA reads TGTGCCAGCTCACCCTCGACAGGGGGTTCAGGTCAGCCCCAGCATTTT.

This clonotype was recorded a few times. The chain combines TRBV4-3 with TRBJ2-1; no reliable D call. V shed 0 bases and J shed 3 bases, with 9 bases lying between them. There are 15 residues in the CDR3. Germline assignment: CDR1 LGHNA and CDR2 YSLEER. In DNA form, the CDR3 reads TGCGCCAGCAGCCAAGACGCGGAAAACTACAATGAGCAGTTCTTC. Translating it yields CASSQDAENYNEQFF.

This clonotype was seen ten or more times. This chain connects TRBV6-1 to TRBJ2-3, with D possibly matching TRBD2 (6 bases). The ends were cut back, 5 bases at V and 0 bases at J, with 12 bases in the middle. The CDR3 spans 15 residues. Germline V gene data show CDR1 as MNHNS and CDR2 as SASEGT. CDR3 loop: CASSSTGLSTDTQYF. The CDR3 DNA is TGTGCCAGCAGTAGTACCGGACTAAGCACAGATACGCAGTATTTT.

A note on this clonotype: This may arise from a read error, as a much more abundant clone is one base away. The chain has TRBV12-3 or TRBV12-4 and TRBJ1-3, with no clear D. The CDR3 covers 14 residues. The germline V and J ends were trimmed by 3 bases and 0 bases, with 6 bases remaining between them. CDR3 sequence (DNA): TGTGCCAGCAGTTTGGACCGCTCTGGAAACACCATATATTTT. It is translated as CASSLDRSGNTIYF.

The rearrangement links TRBV18 to TRBJ2-7; tentative D call: TRBD1 (6 bases). V was clipped by 4 bases and J by 2 bases, with 12 bases between them. The V gene's germline CDR1 is KGHSH and CDR2 LQKENI. The length of the CDR3 is 14 residues. CDR3: CASSRNRDTYEQYF. Written as DNA, the CDR3 is TGTGCCAGCTCACGTAACCGGGACACCTACGAGCAGTACTTC.

Only a few counts were recorded for this clonotype. The chain employs TRBV19 and TRBJ1-6; unclear D gene. The length of the CDR3 is 13 residues. Germline V lookup: CDR1 LNHDA, CDR2 SQIVND (reference sequence). Trimming pared 3 bases from V and 7 bases from J, leaving 7 bases between. CDR3 region: CASSMVSNSPLHF. The CDR3 DNA is TGTGCCAGTAGTATGGTCAGCAATTCACCCCTCCACTTT.